These 30 T cell receptor beta chains were all obtained from the same sample, sequenced in a study of shared clonotypes between healthy human individuals. Here immunoSEQ multiplex PCR was the method, and the copy in TCRdb shows in-frame clones only, minus some. The table lists about 510,000 clones, around 74% of them singletons. The source material was PBMCs. These receptor sequences come from a woman aged 40 to 50 in good health. Some clones in this sample may be carry-over from other donors' samples.

DNA for the CDR3: TGTGCCAGCGGGCCCTCCGGGACTAGCGGGAGCTCGGAGCAGTTCTTC. The encoded protein is CASGPSGTSGSSEQFF. This chain links TRBV19 with TRBJ2-1, with TRBD2 matching 14 bases. Germline CDR1 LNHDA, CDR2 SQIVND (reference sequence). Unmatched junction bases numbered 14, after V lost 9 bases and J lost 10 bases. The CDR3 totals 16 residues.

CDR3 nucleotide sequence: TGTGCCAGCAGCTCGGGACAGGGGGCGTACAATGAGCAGTTCTTC. As protein: CASSSGQGAYNEQFF. V gene TRBV5-4 combines with J gene TRBJ2-1; TRBD1 agrees at 12 bases. CDR1 and CDR2 (germline): SGHNT, YYREEE (reference sequence). Trimming took 3 bases from V and 4 from J; bases not matched to a gene: 2. The CDR3 runs 15 residues.

The J gene is TRBJ2-2, the V gene TRBV6-1; D may be TRBD1 (7 bases). The germline V and J ends were trimmed by 2 bases and 1 base, with 8 bases remaining between them. This CDR3 has 15 amino acids. The germline gives CDR1 MNHNS, CDR2 SASEGT. This CDR3 is CASSEQGGNTGELFF. In DNA form, the CDR3 reads TGTGCCAGCAGTGAACAGGGGGGGAACACCGGGGAGCTGTTTTTT.

This clone was recorded a few times. V and J are TRBV28 and TRBJ2-1; the D gene is possibly TRBD2 (6 bases). Trimming took off 6 bases at V and 9 bases at J, with 18 bases between the two ends. The CDR3 has 14 residues. CDR1 and CDR2 from the germline V gene are MDHEN and SYDVKM. The CDR3 sequence: CASRGSGAPGEQFF. The DNA for the CDR3 is TGTGCCAGCAGAGGATCGGGAGCCCCAGGTGAGCAGTTCTTC.

Only a few counts were recorded for this clone. The chain is built from TRBV4-1 and TRBJ1-1; the D is unclear. CDR1 and CDR2 (germline): MGHRA, YSYEKL. The CDR3 sequence is 14 residues long. Between the trimmed V and J ends, which lost 8 bases and 5 bases, there was a span of 18 bases. Here the CDR3 reads CASRGPLRGTEAFF. CDR3 coding DNA: TGCGCCAGCCGTGGCCCACTCAGAGGGACTGAAGCTTTCTTT.

This clone was counted only a few times. The chain couples TRBV4-2 to TRBJ2-5; perhaps TRBD2 as D (6 bases). The length of the CDR3 is 15 residues. Trimming removed 3 bases from V and 4 bases from J, with 15 bases in between. Germline V gene data show CDR1 as LGHNA and CDR2 as YNFKEQ. The CDR3 loop is CASSQYEGGGETQYF. The CDR3 DNA reads as TGTGCCAGCAGCCAGTACGAGGGAGGAGGAGAGACCCAGTACTTC.

The chain links TRBV19 to TRBJ2-2, with D uncertain. The V and J ends lost 1 base and 7 bases respectively, with 10 bases between them. CDR3 length: 14 residues. Germline V gives CDR1 LNHDA, CDR2 SQIVND (reference sequence). In DNA form, the CDR3 reads TGTGCCAGTAGTATAGTTCCCTTGGGCGGGGAGCTGTTTTTT. This codes for CASSIVPLGGELFF. The full variable domain, with the rest looked up from reference TRBV19 and TRBJ2-2, is DGGITQSPKYLFRKEGQNVTLSCEQNLNHDAMYWYRQDPGQGLRLIYYSQIVNDFQKGDIAEGYSVSREKKESFPLTVTSAQKNPTAFYLCASSIVPLGGELFFGEGSRLTVL.

There are a few counts of this clone. The chain is built from TRBV19 and TRBJ1-3, with a tentative D call TRBD1 (5 bases). Trimming stripped 7 bases from V and 0 bases from J, with 10 bases between. CDR1 and CDR2 (germline): LNHDA, SQIVND (reference sequence). This CDR3 spans 14 amino acids. The CDR3 is CASTRGGSGNTIYF. Written as DNA, the CDR3 is TGTGCCAGTACCCGGGGGGGCTCTGGAAACACCATATATTTT.

This clone was seen only a few times. One end of the junction fails to match germline, which may point to a read error. The chain employs TRBV27 and TRBJ2-1; 7 bases are a match to TRBD2. This CDR3 is 11 amino acids long. The germline gives CDR1 MNHEY, CDR2 SMNVEV (reference sequence). As DNA, the CDR3 is TGTGCCAGCAGTTTAGGGGGGACTAAGGTCTTC. This codes for CASSLGGTKVF.

This chain uses TRBV5-5 with TRBJ2-7; 11 positions agree with TRBD1. V was pared by 4 bases and J by 3 bases, with 6 bases of the junction left unmatched. The CDR3 spans 15 residues. Germline assignment: CDR1 SGHKS and CDR2 YYEKEE (reference sequence). This CDR3 reads CASSRPGQGDYEQYF. The CDR3 nucleotides read TGTGCCAGCAGCCGGCCGGGACAGGGGGACTACGAGCAGTACTTC. The full variable domain, with the rest looked up from reference TRBV5-5 and TRBJ2-7, is DAGVTQSPTHLIKTRGQQVTLRCSPISGHKSVSWYQQVLGQGPQFIFQYYEKEERGRGNFPDRFSARQFPNYSSELNVNALLLGDSALYLCASSRPGQGDYEQYFGPGTRLTVT.

CDR3 residues: CASSFRPDQITFYEQYF. The CDR3 bases are TGTGCCAGCAGTTTCCGACCCGATCAAATCACTTTCTACGAGCAGTACTTC. The chain is built from TRBV28 and TRBJ2-7, with D unresolved. The CDR3 consists of 17 residues. Trimming shortened V by 3 bases and J by 3 bases, and 21 bases separated the two germline ends. Germline V gene data show CDR1 as MDHEN and CDR2 as SYDVKM.

This sequence joins TRBV5-4 and TRBJ2-1, with D unresolved. This CDR3 comprises 13 residues. Trimming took off 2 bases at V and 6 bases at J, with 9 bases between the two ends. Germline V CDR1 and CDR2: SGHNT, YYREEE (reference sequence). CDR3 sequence (DNA): TGTGCCAGCAGCTTAGATGATTCCAATGAGCAGTTCTTC. Its translation: CASSLDDSNEQFF.

The rearrangement uses TRBV5-4 and TRBJ2-7, with D maybe TRBD2 (6 bases). In germline, CDR1 is SGHNT, CDR2 YYREEE (reference sequence). The CDR3 is 15 amino acids. V lost 3 bases to trimming and J lost 0 bases, with 13 bases between them. The CDR3 DNA reads TGTGCCAGCAGCTCTGGGTCGGACTACTCCTACGAGCAGTACTTC. The encoded protein is CASSSGSDYSYEQYF.

Note on this clone: In the same sample, other DNA sequences code for this CDR3. This sequence joins TRBV9 and TRBJ2-1, with no clear D. CDR3 length: 14 residues. With 0 bases removed from V and 3 bases from J, the gap between germline ends came to 7 bases. Looked up from germline, CDR1 is SGDLS and CDR2 is YYNGEE. DNA for the CDR3: TGTGCCAGCAGCGTAGGTGGGAACTACAATGAGCAGTTCTTC. It yields the protein CASSVGGNYNEQFF.

This clone was recorded a few times. The V call is TRBV25-1, the J call TRBJ2-5; 12 nucleotides align to TRBD2. This CDR3 has 18 amino acids. Trimming took 3 bases from V and 3 from J; bases not matched to a gene: 11. In germline, CDR1 is MGHDK, CDR2 SYGVNS. CDR3 region: CASSDSPSGRAWKETQYF. CDR3 nucleotides: TGTGCCAGCAGTGATTCCCCTAGCGGGAGGGCCTGGAAAGAGACCCAGTACTTC.

The chain couples TRBV7-2 to TRBJ2-1, with a tentative D call TRBD2 (6 bases). Germline V gene lookup returns CDR1 SGHTA and CDR2 FQGNSA. The CDR3 length is 13 residues. The germline V and J ends were trimmed by 0 bases and 9 bases, with 9 bases remaining between them. CDR3 DNA: TGTGCCAGCAGCTTAGCGGGGGGAGTTGAGCAGTTCTTC. Its protein is CASSLAGGVEQFF. Full variable domain (rest looked up from reference TRBV7-2 and TRBJ2-1): GAGVSQSPSNKVTEKGKDVELRCDPISGHTALYWYRQSLGQGLEFLIYFQGNSAPDKSGLPSDRFSAERTGGSVSTLTIQRTQQEDSAVYLCASSLAGGVEQFFGPGTRLTVL.

The V call is TRBV7-3, the J call TRBJ2-1; 8 bases align to TRBD2. Germline V gene data show CDR1 as SGHTA and CDR2 as FQGTGA. With 3 bases clipped from V and 10 bases from J, the junction kept 8 bases outside the gene matches. This CDR3 contains 14 residues. CDR3 DNA sequence: TGTGCCAGCAGCTTTTCGGGAGGGCCGGGAGAGCAGTTCTTC. It yields the protein CASSFSGGPGEQFF.

The V call is TRBV19, the J call TRBJ2-5; 9 positions agree with TRBD1. After removal of 4 bases from V and 3 bases from J, the junction contained 6 bases not matched to a gene. The CDR3 runs 15 residues. CDR1 is LNHDA, CDR2 SQIVND, per germline (reference sequence). Here the CDR3 reads CASSTPGTGKETQYF. The CDR3 DNA follows: TGTGCCAGTAGTACCCCCGGGACAGGGAAAGAGACCCAGTACTTC.

V and J are TRBV10-3 and TRBJ2-7, with TRBD2 as a possible D gene (5 bases). Trimming took off 6 bases at V and 2 bases at J, with 14 bases between the two ends. This CDR3 comprises 14 residues. Germline V CDR1 and CDR2: ENHRY, SYGVKD. Here the CDR3 DNA reads TGTGCCATCAGGGAGAAGGACTTGACCTACGAGCAGTACTTC. Protein product: CAIREKDLTYEQYF.

The chain carries TRBV9 and TRBJ2-3, with D perhaps given as TRBD1 or TRBD2 (6 bases each). This CDR3 spans 15 amino acids. V was trimmed by 3 bases and J by 4 bases, leaving 15 bases between them. Germline V gives CDR1 SGDLS, CDR2 YYNGEE. The DNA of the CDR3 is TGTGCCAGCAGCGCGGGGGCCCTTGGGGCAGATACGCAGTATTTT. Its protein is CASSAGALGADTQYF.

V gene TRBV15 combines with J gene TRBJ1-2; no clear D gene. This CDR3 region has 15 residues. The V end lost 0 bases, the J end lost 3 bases, and 11 bases lay between the germline ends. Germline CDR1 and CDR2: LNHNV and YYDKDF (reference sequence). The CDR3 nucleotides are TGTGCCACCAGCAGAGACTTTAATGACGACTATGGCTACACCTTC. Its protein product is CATSRDFNDDYGYTF.

The chain employs TRBV4-2 and TRBJ1-4, with 8 bases matching TRBD1. From germline, CDR1 is LGHNA and CDR2 YNFKEQ. With 1 base clipped from V and 4 bases from J, the junction kept 2 bases outside the gene matches. There are 15 residues in the CDR3. CDR3 sequence (DNA): TGTGCCAGCAGCCAAGCGGGACAGGTTAATGAAAAACTGTTTTTT. Its translation: CASSQAGQVNEKLFF.

This clone was counted between two and nine times. This chain's CDR3 is CASSSAVSNQPQHF. In DNA form, the CDR3 reads TGTGCCAGCAGCTCCGCCGTCAGCAATCAGCCCCAGCATTTT. This sequence joins TRBV7-8 and TRBJ1-5; D ambiguous. The CDR3 covers 14 residues. CDR1 SGHVS and CDR2 FQNEAQ come from the germline V gene. V was shortened by 4 bases and J by 1 base, with 8 bases between the two germline ends.

This clone was seen once. This chain uses TRBV18 with TRBJ2-5; D might be TRBD1 (5 bases). The germline gives CDR1 KGHSH, CDR2 LQKENI. The CDR3 length is 14 residues. The V end lost 3 bases, the J end lost 5 bases, and 13 bases lay between the germline ends. CDR3 DNA sequence: TGTGCCAGCTCACCCCCGGAGACAGCTGAGACCCAGTACTTC. This gives the protein CASSPPETAETQYF. Full variable domain (rest looked up from reference TRBV18 and TRBJ2-5): NAGVMQNPRHLVRRRGQEARLRCSPMKGHSHVYWYRQLPEEGLKFMVYLQKENIIDESGMPKERFSAEFPKEGPSILRIQQVVRGDSAAYFCASSPPETAETQYFGPGTRLLVL.

The chain couples TRBV28 to TRBJ1-1, with D maybe TRBD1 (5 bases). The CDR3 loop spans 15 amino acids. The ends were cut back, 6 bases at V and 3 bases at J, with 17 bases in the middle. Germline V gene lookup returns CDR1 MDHEN and CDR2 SYDVKM. CDR3: CASSLGAPGDTEAFF. CDR3 nucleotide sequence: TGTGCCAGCAGCCTCGGGGCTCCTGGGGACACTGAAGCTTTCTTT.

This chain links TRBV7-2 with TRBJ1-3, with D unresolved. V lost 3 bases and J lost 0, with 12 bases in between. Per germline, CDR1 SGHTA and CDR2 FQGNSA. This CDR3 has 16 amino acids. CDR3 coding DNA: TGTGCCAGCAGCTTGCAGGCAAGAGGCTCTGGAAACACCATATATTTT. This sequence encodes CASSLQARGSGNTIYF.

The chain employs TRBV5-1 and TRBJ2-3; D gene unclear. The CDR3 sequence is 14 residues long. Germline V lookup: CDR1 SGHRS, CDR2 YFSETQ. Trimming shortened V by 0 bases and J by 4 bases, and 9 bases separated the two germline ends. The CDR3 loop is CASSLGDRADTQYF. CDR3 coding DNA: TGCGCCAGCAGCTTGGGGGATCGCGCAGATACGCAGTATTTT. Drawing the rest from reference TRBV5-1 and TRBJ2-3, the complete variable domain is KAGVTQTPRYLIKTRGQQVTLSCSPISGHRSVSWYQQTPGQGLQFLFEYFSETQRNKGNFPGRFSGRQFSNSRSEMNVSTLELGDSALYLCASSLGDRADTQYFGPGTRLTVL.

The gene calls are TRBV2 and TRBJ2-1; the D gene is possibly TRBD2 (6 bases). There are 16 residues in the CDR3. Germline lookup yields CDR1 SNHLY and CDR2 FYNNEI. Trimming took off 1 base at V and 7 bases at J, with 17 bases between the two ends. This chain's CDR3 is CASSEDTGSWWNEQFF. The CDR3 nucleotides are TGTGCCAGCAGTGAAGACACCGGGAGCTGGTGGAATGAGCAGTTCTTC.

This chain links TRBV7-9 with TRBJ2-7; 9 bases line up with TRBD2. Germline V gene lookup returns CDR1 SEHNR and CDR2 FQNEAQ (reference sequence). The CDR3 has 17 residues. J gave up 2 bases and V 5 bases, and 13 bases lay outside the gene matches. The chain's CDR3 is CASSPRGGGTTTYEQYF. The CDR3 nucleotides read TGTGCCAGCAGCCCGCGGGGGGGCGGGACTACTACCTACGAGCAGTACTTC.

This clone was counted a few times. The chain carries TRBV28 and TRBJ2-7, with a tentative D call TRBD2 (5 bases). Trimming stripped 5 bases from V and 3 bases from J, with 14 bases between. CDR1 and CDR2 from the germline V gene are MDHEN and SYDVKM. This CDR3 contains 14 residues. The chain's CDR3 is CASSPSGEDYEQYF. DNA of the CDR3: TGTGCCAGCAGTCCCAGCGGTGAGGACTACGAGCAGTACTTC.